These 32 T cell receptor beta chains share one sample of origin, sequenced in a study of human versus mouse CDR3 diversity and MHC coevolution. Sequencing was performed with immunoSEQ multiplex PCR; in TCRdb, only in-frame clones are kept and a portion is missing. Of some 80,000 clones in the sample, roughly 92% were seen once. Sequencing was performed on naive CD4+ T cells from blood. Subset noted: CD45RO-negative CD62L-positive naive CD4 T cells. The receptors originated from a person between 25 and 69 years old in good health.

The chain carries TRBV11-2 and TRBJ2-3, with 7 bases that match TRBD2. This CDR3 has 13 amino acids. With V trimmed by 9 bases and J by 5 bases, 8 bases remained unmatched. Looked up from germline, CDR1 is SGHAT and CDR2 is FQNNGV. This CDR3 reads CASNGRTVDTQYF. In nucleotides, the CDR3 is TGTGCCAGTAACGGGAGGACCGTAGATACGCAGTATTTT.

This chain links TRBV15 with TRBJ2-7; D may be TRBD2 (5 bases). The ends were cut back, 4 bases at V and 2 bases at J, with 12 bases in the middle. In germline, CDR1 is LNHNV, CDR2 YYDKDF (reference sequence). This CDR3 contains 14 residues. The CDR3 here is CATSKRYETYEQYF. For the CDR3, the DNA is TGTGCCACCAGCAAGCGGTACGAGACCTACGAGCAGTACTTC. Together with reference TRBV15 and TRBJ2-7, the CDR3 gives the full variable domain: DAMVIQNPRYQVTQFGKPVTLSCSQTLNHNVMYWYQQKSSQAPKLLFHYYDKDFNNEADTPDNFQSRRPNTSFCFLDIRSPGLGDTAMYLCATSKRYETYEQYFGPGTRLTVT.

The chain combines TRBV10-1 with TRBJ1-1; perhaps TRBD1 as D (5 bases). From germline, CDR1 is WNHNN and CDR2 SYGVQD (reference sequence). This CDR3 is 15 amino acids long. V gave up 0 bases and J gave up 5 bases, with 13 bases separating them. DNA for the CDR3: TGCGCCAGCAGTGAGTCCTTTGGGGCTGGGACTGAAGCTTTCTTT. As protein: CASSESFGAGTEAFF.

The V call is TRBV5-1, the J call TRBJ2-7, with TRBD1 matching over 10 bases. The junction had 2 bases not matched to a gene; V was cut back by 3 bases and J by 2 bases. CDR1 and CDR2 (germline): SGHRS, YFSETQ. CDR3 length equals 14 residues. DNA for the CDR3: TGCGCCAGCAGCTCCGGGACAGGGGCCTACGAGCAGTACTTC. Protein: CASSSGTGAYEQYF.

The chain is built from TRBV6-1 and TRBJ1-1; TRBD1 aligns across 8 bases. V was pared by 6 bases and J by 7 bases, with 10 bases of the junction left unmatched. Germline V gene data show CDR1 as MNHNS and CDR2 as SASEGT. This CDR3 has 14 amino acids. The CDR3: CASSVDREGREAFF. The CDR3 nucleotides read TGTGCCAGCAGCGTGGACAGGGAAGGGCGTGAAGCTTTCTTT.

The CDR3 region is CASSLVAEPYNEQFF. Written as DNA, the CDR3 is TGCGCCAGCAGCTTGGTCGCGGAACCCTACAATGAGCAGTTCTTC. The V call is TRBV5-1, the J call TRBJ2-1; D remains ambiguous. Germline CDR1 is SGHRS and CDR2 is YFSETQ. The V end lost 0 bases, the J end lost 2 bases, and 9 bases lay between the germline ends. The CDR3 spans 15 residues.

In DNA, the CDR3 is TGTGCCTGGAGTCAGGGACAGGGCTTTGAAGCTTTCTTT. Residues: CAWSQGQGFEAFF. This chain joins TRBV30 and TRBJ1-1; TRBD1 matches at 9 bases. The J segment lost 7 bases and the V segment lost 2 bases, leaving 5 bases of the junction unmatched. This CDR3 has 13 amino acids. The V gene's germline CDR1 is GTSNPN and CDR2 SVGIG (reference sequence). The complete variable domain, with remaining parts taken from reference TRBV30 and TRBJ1-1, reads SQTIHQWPATLVQPVGSPLSLECTVEGTSNPNLYWYRQAAGRGLQLLFYSVGIGQISSEVPQNLSASRPQDRQFILSSKKLLLSDSGFYLCAWSQGQGFEAFFGQGTRLTVV.

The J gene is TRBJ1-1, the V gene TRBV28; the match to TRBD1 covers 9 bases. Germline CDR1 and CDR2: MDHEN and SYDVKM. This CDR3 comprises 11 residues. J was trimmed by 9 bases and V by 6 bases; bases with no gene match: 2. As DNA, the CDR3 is TGTGCCAGCAGGGACAGGGGTAAAGCTTTCTTT. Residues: CASRDRGKAFF.

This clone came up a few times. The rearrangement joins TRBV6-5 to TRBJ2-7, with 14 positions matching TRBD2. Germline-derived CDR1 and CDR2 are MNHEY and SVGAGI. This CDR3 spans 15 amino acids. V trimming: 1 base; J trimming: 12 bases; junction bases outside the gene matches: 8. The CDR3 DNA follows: TGTGCCAGCAGTTACTTGGGACTAGCGGGAGTACCACTGTACTTC. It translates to CASSYLGLAGVPLYF.

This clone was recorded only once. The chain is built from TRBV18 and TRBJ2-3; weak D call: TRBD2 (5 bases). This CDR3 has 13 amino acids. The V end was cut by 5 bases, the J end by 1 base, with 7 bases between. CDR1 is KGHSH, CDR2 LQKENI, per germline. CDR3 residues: CASSVLGTDTQYF. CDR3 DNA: TGTGCCAGCTCAGTACTAGGCACAGATACGCAGTATTTT.

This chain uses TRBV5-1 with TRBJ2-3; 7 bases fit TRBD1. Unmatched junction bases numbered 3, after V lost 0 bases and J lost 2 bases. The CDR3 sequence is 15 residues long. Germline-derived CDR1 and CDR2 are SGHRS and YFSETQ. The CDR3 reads CASSLVQGDTDTQYF. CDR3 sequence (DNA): TGCGCCAGCAGCTTGGTGCAGGGGGACACAGATACGCAGTATTTT. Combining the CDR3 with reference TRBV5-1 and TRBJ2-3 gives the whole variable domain KAGVTQTPRYLIKTRGQQVTLSCSPISGHRSVSWYQQTPGQGLQFLFEYFSETQRNKGNFPGRFSGRQFSNSRSEMNVSTLELGDSALYLCASSLVQGDTDTQYFGPGTRLTVL.

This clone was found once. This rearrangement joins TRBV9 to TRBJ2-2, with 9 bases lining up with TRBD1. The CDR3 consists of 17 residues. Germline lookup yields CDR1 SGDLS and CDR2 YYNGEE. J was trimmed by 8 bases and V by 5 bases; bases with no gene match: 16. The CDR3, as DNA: TGTGCCAGCAGTTACTCCCACGACAGGGGGGCGCAGGGGGAGCTGTTTTTT. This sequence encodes CASSYSHDRGAQGELFF.

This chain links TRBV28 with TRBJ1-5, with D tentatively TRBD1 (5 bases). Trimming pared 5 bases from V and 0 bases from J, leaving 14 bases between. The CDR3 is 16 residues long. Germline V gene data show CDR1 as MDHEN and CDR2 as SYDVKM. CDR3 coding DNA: TGTGCCAGCAGTCCCTCGGGACTCTATAGCAATCAGCCCCAGCATTTT. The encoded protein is CASSPSGLYSNQPQHF.

CDR3 in amino acids: CASSSTGLYEQYF. CDR3 DNA: TGTGCCAGCAGCTCGACAGGCCTCTACGAGCAGTACTTC. This chain joins TRBV2 and TRBJ2-7; tentatively, D is TRBD1 (6 bases). The CDR3 is 13 residues long. Trimming stripped 6 bases from V and 3 bases from J, with 12 bases between. CDR1 is SNHLY and CDR2 is FYNNEI in the germline V gene.

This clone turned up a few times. CDR3 nucleotide sequence: TGTGCCGCAACCCCGGACAGGGGGTCGGGAGGCTACACCTTC. It encodes CAATPDRGSGGYTF. The chain couples TRBV10-3 to TRBJ1-2, with 10 bases matching TRBD1. This CDR3 is built from 14 residues. V gave up 11 bases and J gave up 8 bases; unmatched junction bases: 14. CDR1 ENHRY and CDR2 SYGVKD come from the germline V gene.

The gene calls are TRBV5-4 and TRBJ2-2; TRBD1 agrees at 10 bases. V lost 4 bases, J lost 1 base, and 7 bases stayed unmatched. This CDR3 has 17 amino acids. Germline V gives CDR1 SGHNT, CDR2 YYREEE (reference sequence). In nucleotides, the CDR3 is TGTGCCAGCAGCAGTCGGGACAGGGGAATGAACACCGGGGAGCTGTTTTTT. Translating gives CASSSRDRGMNTGELFF.

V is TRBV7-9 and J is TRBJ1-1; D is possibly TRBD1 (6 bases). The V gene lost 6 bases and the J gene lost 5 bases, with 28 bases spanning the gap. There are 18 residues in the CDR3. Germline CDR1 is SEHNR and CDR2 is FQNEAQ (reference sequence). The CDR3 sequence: CASSDIRGGTGYGTEAFF. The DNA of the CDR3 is TGTGCCAGCAGTGATATTAGGGGGGGCACAGGGTATGGGACTGAAGCTTTCTTT.

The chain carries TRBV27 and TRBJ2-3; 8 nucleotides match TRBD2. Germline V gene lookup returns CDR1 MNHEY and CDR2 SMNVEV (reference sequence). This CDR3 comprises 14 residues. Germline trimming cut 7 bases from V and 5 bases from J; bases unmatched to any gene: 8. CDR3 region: CASTVSGGVDTQYF. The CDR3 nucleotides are TGTGCCAGCACCGTGTCGGGGGGGGTAGATACGCAGTATTTT.

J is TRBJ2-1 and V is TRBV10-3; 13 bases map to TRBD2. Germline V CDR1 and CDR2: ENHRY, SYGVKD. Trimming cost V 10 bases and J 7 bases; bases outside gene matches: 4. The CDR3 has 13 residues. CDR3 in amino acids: CATEGLAGNEQFF. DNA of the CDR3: TGTGCCACAGAGGGACTAGCGGGGAATGAGCAGTTCTTC.

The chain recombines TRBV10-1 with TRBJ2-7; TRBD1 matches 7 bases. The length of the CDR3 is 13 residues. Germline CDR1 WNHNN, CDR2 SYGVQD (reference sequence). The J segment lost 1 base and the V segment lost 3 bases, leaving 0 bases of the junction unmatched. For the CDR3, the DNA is TGCGCCAGCAGTGACAGGGGGTCCTACGAGCAGTACTTC. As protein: CASSDRGSYEQYF.

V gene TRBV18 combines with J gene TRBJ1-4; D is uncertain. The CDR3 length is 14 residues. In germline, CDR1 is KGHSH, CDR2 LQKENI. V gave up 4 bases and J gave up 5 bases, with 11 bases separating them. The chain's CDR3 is CASSQDGRNEKLFF. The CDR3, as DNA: TGTGCCAGCTCACAGGACGGGAGAAATGAAAAACTGTTTTTT.

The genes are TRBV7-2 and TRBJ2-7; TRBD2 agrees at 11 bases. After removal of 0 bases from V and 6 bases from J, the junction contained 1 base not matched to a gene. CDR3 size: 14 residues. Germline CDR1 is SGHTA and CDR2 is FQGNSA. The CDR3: CASSLAGTSGEQYF. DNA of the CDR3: TGTGCCAGCAGCTTAGCGGGGACTAGCGGCGAGCAGTACTTC.

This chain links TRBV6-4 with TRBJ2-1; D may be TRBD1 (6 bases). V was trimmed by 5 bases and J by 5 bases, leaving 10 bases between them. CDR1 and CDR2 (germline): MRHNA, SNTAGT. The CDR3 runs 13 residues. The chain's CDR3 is CASSTDRNNEQFF. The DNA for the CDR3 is TGTGCCAGCAGTACGGACAGAAACAATGAGCAGTTCTTC.

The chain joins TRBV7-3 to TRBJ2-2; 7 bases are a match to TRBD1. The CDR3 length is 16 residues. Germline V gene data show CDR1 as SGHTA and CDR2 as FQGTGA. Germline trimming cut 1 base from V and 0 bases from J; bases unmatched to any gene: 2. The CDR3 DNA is TGTGCCAGCAGCTTAAAAGGGGGCGCGAACACCGGGGAGCTGTTTTTT. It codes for CASSLKGGANTGELFF. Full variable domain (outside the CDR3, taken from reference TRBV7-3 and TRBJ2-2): GAGVSQTPSNKVTEKGKYVELRCDPISGHTALYWYRQSLGQGPEFLIYFQGTGAADDSGLPNDRFFAVRPEGSVSTLKIQRTERGDSAVYLCASSLKGGANTGELFFGEGSRLTVL.

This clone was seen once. The CDR3 DNA is TGTGCCAGCAGCCGCCCGGACAGGCCGAACACTGAAGCTTTCTTT. As protein: CASSRPDRPNTEAFF. The V call is TRBV28, the J call TRBJ1-1; 7 nucleotides match TRBD1. The CDR3 is 15 amino acids. V shed 6 bases and J 1 base; nucleotides not matched to a gene: 8. The V gene's germline CDR1 is MDHEN and CDR2 SYDVKM.

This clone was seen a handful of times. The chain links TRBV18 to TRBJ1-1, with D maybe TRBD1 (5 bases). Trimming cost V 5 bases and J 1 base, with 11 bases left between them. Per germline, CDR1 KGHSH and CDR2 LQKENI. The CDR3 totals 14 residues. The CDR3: CASSGQTANTEAFF. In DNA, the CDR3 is TGTGCCAGCTCAGGGCAGACAGCGAACACTGAAGCTTTCTTT.

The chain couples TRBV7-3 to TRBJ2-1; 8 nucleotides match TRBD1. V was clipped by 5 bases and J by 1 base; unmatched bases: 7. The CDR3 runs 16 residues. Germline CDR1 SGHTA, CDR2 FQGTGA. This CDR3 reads CASSQGQGGSYNEQFF. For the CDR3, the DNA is TGTGCCAGCAGCCAAGGACAGGGCGGTTCCTACAATGAGCAGTTCTTC.

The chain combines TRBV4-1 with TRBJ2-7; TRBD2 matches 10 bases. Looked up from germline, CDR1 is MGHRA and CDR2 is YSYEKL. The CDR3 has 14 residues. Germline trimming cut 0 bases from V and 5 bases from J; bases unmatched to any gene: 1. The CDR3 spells CASSQELAGHEQYF. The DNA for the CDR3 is TGCGCCAGCAGCCAAGAACTAGCGGGACACGAGCAGTACTTC.

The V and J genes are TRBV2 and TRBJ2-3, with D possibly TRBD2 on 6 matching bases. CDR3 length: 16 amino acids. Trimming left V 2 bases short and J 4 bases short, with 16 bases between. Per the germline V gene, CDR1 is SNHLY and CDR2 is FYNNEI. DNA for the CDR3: TGTGCCAGCAGTGAACTGCGGGGTATAACTGCAGATACGCAGTATTTT. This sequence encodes CASSELRGITADTQYF. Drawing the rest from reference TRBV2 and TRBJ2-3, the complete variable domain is EPEVTQTPSHQVTQMGQEVILRCVPISNHLYFYWYRQILGQKVEFLVSFYNNEISEKSEIFDDQFSVERPDGSNFTLKIRSTKLEDSAMYFCASSELRGITADTQYFGPGTRLTVL.

DNA for the CDR3: TGTGCCAGCATAGTCGGAGGAATCTATGGCTACACCTTC. Translation gives CASIVGGIYGYTF. The chain uses TRBV6-1 and TRBJ1-2; no firm D call. This CDR3 is 13 amino acids long. In germline, CDR1 is MNHNS, CDR2 SASEGT. V was clipped by 7 bases and J by 4 bases, with 13 bases between them.

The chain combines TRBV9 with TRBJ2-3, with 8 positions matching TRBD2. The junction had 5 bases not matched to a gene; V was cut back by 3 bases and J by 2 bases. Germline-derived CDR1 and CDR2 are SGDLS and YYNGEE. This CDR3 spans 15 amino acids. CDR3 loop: CASSEGLASTDTQYF. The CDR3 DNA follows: TGTGCCAGCAGCGAAGGACTAGCTTCCACAGATACGCAGTATTTT.

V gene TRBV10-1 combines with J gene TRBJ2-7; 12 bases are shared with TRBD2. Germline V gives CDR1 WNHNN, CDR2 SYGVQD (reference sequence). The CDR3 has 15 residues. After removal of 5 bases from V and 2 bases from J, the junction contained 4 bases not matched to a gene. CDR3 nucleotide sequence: TGCGCCAGCAGTACTGGACTAGCGGGGCCCTACGAGCAGTACTTC. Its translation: CASSTGLAGPYEQYF.